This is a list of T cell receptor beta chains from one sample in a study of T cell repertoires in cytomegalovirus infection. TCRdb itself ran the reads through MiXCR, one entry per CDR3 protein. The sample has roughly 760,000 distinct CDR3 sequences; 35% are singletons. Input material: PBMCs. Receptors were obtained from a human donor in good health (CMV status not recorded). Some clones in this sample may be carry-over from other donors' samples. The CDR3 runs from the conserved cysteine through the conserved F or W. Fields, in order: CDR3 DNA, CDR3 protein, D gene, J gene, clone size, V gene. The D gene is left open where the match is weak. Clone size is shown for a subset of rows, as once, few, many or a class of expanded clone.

TGTGCCAGCAGCCGGGACAGGGGGATGGGCTACACCTTC CASSRDRGMGYTF TRBD1 TRBJ1-2 NA TRBV28
TGTGCCAGCAGCGCAAGACAGATTTATAGCAATCAGCCCCAGCATTTT CASSARQIYSNQPQHF NA TRBJ1-5 NA TRBV6-1
TGTGCCAGCTCCCCTACTCGACAGGTCCGTGGAATGGGCGAGCAGTTCTTC CASSPTRQVRGMGEQFF NA TRBJ2-1 NA TRBV18
TGTGCCAGCAGTCCGCGTGGGACGGGGGGGAAGACCCAGTACTTC CASSPRGTGGKTQYF TRBD2 TRBJ2-5 few TRBV7-2
TGTGCCAGCACCTCAAGAGGACAGGGGAGCGAGACCCAGTACTTC CASTSRGQGSETQYF TRBD1 TRBJ2-5 NA TRBV28
TGTGCCAGCAGTTACCAAGTTCCCGGAAACACCATATATTTT CASSYQVPGNTIYF NA TRBJ1-3 NA TRBV6-5
TGTGCCAGCAGTTCGTGGGTGACCGGGGAGCTGTTTTTT CASSSWVTGELFF NA TRBJ2-2 few TRBV12-3/TRBV12-4
TGTGCCAGCAGTTACTCTTCGGGGATTGGGGGCTACACCTTC CASSYSSGIGGYTF NA TRBJ1-2 few TRBV6-5
TGTGCCAGCAGTTTCAGTCAGCTGCATAGTGCACCCTACAATGAGCAGTTCTTC CASSFSQLHSAPYNEQFF NA TRBJ2-1 NA TRBV27
TGCAGTGCTAGCGGGTACTCTGGGGCCAACGTCCTGACTTTC CSASGYSGANVLTF NA TRBJ2-6 NA TRBV20-1
TGTGCCAGCAGCTTAGAGGGGCACTCCACCTACAATGAGCAGTTCTTC CASSLEGHSTYNEQFF NA TRBJ2-1 few TRBV11-2
NA CASSYSEPAALNTEAFF NA TRBJ1-1 few TRBV6-8
TGCAGTGCTAGTTTCTTCGATTTAGATGAGCAGTTCTTC CSASFFDLDEQFF NA TRBJ2-1 NA TRBV20-1
TGTGCCAGCAGCTTAGGCGGTTCTAATTCACCCCTCCACTTT CASSLGGSNSPLHF NA TRBJ1-6 NA TRBV11-1
TGTGCCAGCAGCAACCGAGGGGGCGCAATTACGGGAATTAACTATGGCTACACCTTC CASSNRGGAITGINYGYTF TRBD1 TRBJ1-2 once TRBV7-6
TGTGCCAGCAACTCCCGGTTTGGCTCAGTATCTGTTTATGGCTACACCTTC CASNSRFGSVSVYGYTF NA TRBJ1-2 NA TRBV7-2
TGTGCCATCAGTGAGTCGATACAACTCCAAGAGACCCAGTACTTC CAISESIQLQETQYF NA TRBJ2-5 NA TRBV10-3
TGTGCCAGCCGCCTTCGGGAGCAGGGCGGGGAGCTGTTTTTT CASRLREQGGELFF NA TRBJ2-2 few TRBV27
TGTGCCAGCAGCTTGGGGCGGACAGGGGGGCAAGAGACCCAGTACTTC CASSLGRTGGQETQYF TRBD1 TRBJ2-5 few TRBV5-4
TGTGCCAGTAGTGTTAGCGGGAGCAGCTCCTACAATGAGCAGTTCTTC CASSVSGSSSYNEQFF TRBD2 TRBJ2-1 NA TRBV19
TGCGCCAGCAGCTTATTGGGACAGCGCTCCTACGAGCAGTACTTC CASSLLGQRSYEQYF TRBD1 TRBJ2-7 NA TRBV5-1
TGTGCCAGCAGTTTAGGAGGAGCGGCAGATGAAAAACTGTTTTTT CASSLGGAADEKLFF NA TRBJ1-4 NA TRBV12-3/TRBV12-4
TGTGCCAGCAGTTTATTCCGGGGCGGACTAGCGGGGAGCCGGGCCGGGGAGCTGTTTTTT CASSLFRGGLAGSRAGELFF TRBD2 TRBJ2-2 few TRBV28
TGTGCCAGCAGCCTGGGACAGGGAAATCCCCGCATGTTTTTT CASSLGQGNPRMFF TRBD1 TRBJ1-4 NA TRBV7-2
TGCAGTGCTACTCGAGCCGGGACAGGGGGAAGCCAGCCCCAGCATTTT CSATRAGTGGSQPQHF TRBD1 TRBJ1-5 NA TRBV20-1
TGCAGTGCTGGGACGGACGGAAACACCATATATTTT CSAGTDGNTIYF NA TRBJ1-3 many TRBV20-1
TGTGCCAGCTCCGAGTGGGGGGGCCAAGAGACCCAGTACTTC CASSEWGGQETQYF TRBD2 TRBJ2-5 NA TRBV9
TGCAGTGCTAGAGCTTCTAGCGGGTTCTTCTCCTACGAGCAGTACTTC CSARASSGFFSYEQYF TRBD2 TRBJ2-7 NA TRBV20-1
TGTGCCAGCAGTCCAGCGGGGACGCCGGGGGAAAAACTGTTTTTT CASSPAGTPGEKLFF NA TRBJ1-4 NA TRBV27
TGCAGTGCTAGGAAAGGACTAGCGGGAGGGCGGGAGACCCAGTACTTC CSARKGLAGGRETQYF TRBD2 TRBJ2-5 few TRBV20-1
TGTGCCAGCAGCCCGTTGGACAGGGGGGAGACCCAGTACTTC CASSPLDRGETQYF TRBD1 TRBJ2-5 NA TRBV27
TGTGCCACCAGTGACCCTGATCAGCCCCAGCATTTT CATSDPDQPQHF NA TRBJ1-5 NA TRBV24-1
TGTGCCGTGTCTGCCTACAATGAGCAGTTCTTC CAVSAYNEQFF NA TRBJ2-1 few TRBV24-1
TGTGCCAGCAGCGAACGGGACAGGGGGCGCGCAGATACGCAGTATTTT CASSERDRGRADTQYF TRBD1 TRBJ2-3 NA TRBV7-8
TGTGCCATCAGTGACCGGGGACAGATGAACACTGAAGCTTTCTTT CAISDRGQMNTEAFF TRBD1 TRBJ1-1 NA TRBV10-3
TGTGCCAGCAGCTTGGCAACGAGGGCGCTCGGGACTGAAGCTTTCTTT CASSLATRALGTEAFF NA TRBJ1-1 NA TRBV7-6
TGTGCCAGCAGCCAAGGGGGGAGGATGAACACTGAAGCTTTCTTT CASSQGGRMNTEAFF NA TRBJ1-1 few TRBV12-3/TRBV12-4
TGCAGCGTTGATCGACCGAGAACGGGGACTGAAGCTTTCTTT CSVDRPRTGTEAFF NA TRBJ1-1 NA TRBV29-1